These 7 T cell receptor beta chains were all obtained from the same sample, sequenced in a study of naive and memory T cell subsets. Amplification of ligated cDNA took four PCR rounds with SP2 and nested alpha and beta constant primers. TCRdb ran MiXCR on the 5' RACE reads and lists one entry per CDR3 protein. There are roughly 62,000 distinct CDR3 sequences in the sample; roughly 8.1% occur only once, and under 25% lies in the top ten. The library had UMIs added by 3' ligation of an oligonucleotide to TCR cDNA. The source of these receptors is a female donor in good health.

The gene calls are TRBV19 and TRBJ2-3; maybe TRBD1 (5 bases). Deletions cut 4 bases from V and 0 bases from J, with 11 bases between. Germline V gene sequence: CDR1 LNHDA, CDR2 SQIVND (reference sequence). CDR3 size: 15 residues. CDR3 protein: CASSTMGLSTDTQYF. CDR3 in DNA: TGTGCCAGTAGTACCATGGGGCTTAGCACAGATACGCAGTATTTT.

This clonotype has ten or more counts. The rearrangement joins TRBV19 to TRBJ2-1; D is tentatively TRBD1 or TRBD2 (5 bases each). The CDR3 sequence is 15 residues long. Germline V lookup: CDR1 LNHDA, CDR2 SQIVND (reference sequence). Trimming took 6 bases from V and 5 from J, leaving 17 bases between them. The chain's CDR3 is CASRPGRGVDNEQFF. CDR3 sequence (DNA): TGTGCCAGTAGGCCGGGACGGGGTGTGGACAATGAGCAGTTCTTC.

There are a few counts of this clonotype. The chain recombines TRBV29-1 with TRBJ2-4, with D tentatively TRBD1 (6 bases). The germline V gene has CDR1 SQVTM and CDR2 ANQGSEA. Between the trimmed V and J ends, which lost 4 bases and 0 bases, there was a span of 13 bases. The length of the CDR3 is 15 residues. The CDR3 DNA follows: TGCAGCGTTGCGGGGCAGGGGTTAGCCAAAAACATTCAGTACTTC. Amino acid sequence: CSVAGQGLAKNIQYF.

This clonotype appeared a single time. DNA of the CDR3: TGTGCCAGCACCGCCCGGGGGAAGGGCTCCTACGAGCAGTACTTC. Protein product: CASTARGKGSYEQYF. J is TRBJ2-7 and V is TRBV28, with a tentative D call TRBD2 (6 bases). V was cut by 7 bases and J by 0 bases, with 16 bases left in between. Germline V gene lookup returns CDR1 MDHEN and CDR2 SYDVKM. CDR3 length equals 15 residues.

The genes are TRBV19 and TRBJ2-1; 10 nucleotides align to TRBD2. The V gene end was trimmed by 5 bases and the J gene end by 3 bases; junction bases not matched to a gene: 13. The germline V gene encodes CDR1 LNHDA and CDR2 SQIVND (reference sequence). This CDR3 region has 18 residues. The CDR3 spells CASSQSSGSTAYYNEQFF. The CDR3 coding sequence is TGTGCCAGTAGTCAATCTAGCGGGAGTACGGCCTACTACAATGAGCAGTTCTTC.

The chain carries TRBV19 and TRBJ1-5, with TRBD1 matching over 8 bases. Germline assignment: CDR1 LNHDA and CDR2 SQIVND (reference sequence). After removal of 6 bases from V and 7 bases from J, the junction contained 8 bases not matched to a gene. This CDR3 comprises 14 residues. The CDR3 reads CASRKTGVEQPQHF. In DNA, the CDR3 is TGTGCCAGTAGAAAGACAGGGGTGGAACAGCCCCAGCATTTT.

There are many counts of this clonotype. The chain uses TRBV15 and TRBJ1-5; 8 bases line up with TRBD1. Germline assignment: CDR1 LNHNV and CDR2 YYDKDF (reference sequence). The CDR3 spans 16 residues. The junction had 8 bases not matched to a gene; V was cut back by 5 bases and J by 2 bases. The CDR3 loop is CATSGDRLGGNQPQHF. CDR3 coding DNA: TGTGCCACCAGCGGGGACAGGTTGGGGGGCAATCAGCCCCAGCATTTT.